This TCR beta chain derives from a study of cytotoxic CD8 clonotypes in ibrutinib-treated CLL. For this clone: As yet, its antigen is unknown.

Regarding the study as a whole: Patients had baseline clonality above age-matched healthy donors, and this clonality moved with circulating CD8+ T-cell counts. Clonality went higher at ibrutinib response and then dropped back toward baseline at progression.

The repertoire was sequenced with immunoSEQ multiplex PCR; TCRdb's copy has only in-frame clones and lacks some. The sample includes roughly 51,000 clones, approximately 53% seen only once; the top ten take approximately 30%. The CDR3 covers 14 residues. The V gene end was trimmed by 3 bases and the J gene end by 9 bases; junction bases not matched to a gene: 7. Germline V lookup: CDR1 SGHAT, CDR2 FQNNGV. The sample here was PBMCs, taken after 12 months of ibrutinib treatment. This TCR was recovered from a human donor with chronic lymphocytic leukemia. The V call is TRBV11-2, the J call TRBJ2-1; TRBD2 matches at 8 bases. Here the CDR3 reads CASSLRAGEGEQFF. CDR3 in DNA: TGTGCCAGCAGCTTGCGAGCGGGAGAGGGTGAGCAGTTCTTC.